These 30 T cell receptor beta chains came from one sample sequenced in a study of vaccination effects on CD4 cells after COVID-19. Clones were sequenced by immunoSEQ multiplex PCR, and TCRdb holds only the in-frame ones, with some missing. The table includes under 65,000 clones, more than 65% detected once. With the ViraFEST assay, the study expanded antigen-specific CD4+ T cells using viral peptide pools, then sequenced them. Cultured cells yielded isolated CD4+ T cells after 10 days. SARS-CoV-2 infection was confirmed by PCR in the person between March and December 2020. No antigens are known for them. The starting material was CD4+ T cells from PBMCs cultured with HIV peptides, obtained before COVID-19 vaccination. Described subset: HIV-1 Nef peptide pool negative control/reference culture. Every receptor here comes from a human donor who had a prior SARS-CoV-2 infection.

This clone was seen a handful of times. The chain recombines TRBV10-3 with TRBJ1-2, with unresolved D. Germline CDR1 and CDR2: ENHRY and SYGVKD. The CDR3 extends over 13 amino acids. V lost 4 bases, J lost 4 bases, and 10 bases lay in between. This CDR3 reads CAISADDFYGYTF. The DNA of the CDR3 is TGTGCCATCAGTGCGGACGACTTCTATGGCTACACCTTC.

This chain joins TRBV7-9 and TRBJ2-5; D not certain. Trimming removed 5 bases at V and 1 base at J, with 11 bases between. The CDR3 totals 14 residues. Germline V gene lookup returns CDR1 SEHNR and CDR2 FQNEAQ (reference sequence). The CDR3 here is CASSAKQIQETQYF. CDR3 sequence (DNA): TGTGCCAGCAGCGCAAAGCAGATCCAAGAGACCCAGTACTTC.

The sample holds one count of this clone. The rearrangement uses TRBV5-8 and TRBJ1-2; D is uncertain. The CDR3 length is 16 residues. The V end was cut by 5 bases, the J end by 0 bases, with 17 bases between. CDR1 and CDR2 from the germline V gene are SGHTS and YDEGEE. CDR3 protein: CASSHGEQAANYGYTF. Written as DNA, the CDR3 is TGTGCCAGCAGTCACGGGGAACAAGCGGCTAACTATGGCTACACCTTC.

The V gene is TRBV30, the J gene TRBJ2-5, with a tentative D call TRBD1 (5 bases). Germline CDR1 GTSNPN, CDR2 SVGIG (reference sequence). V was trimmed by 3 bases and J by 5 bases, leaving 10 bases between them. This CDR3 contains 12 residues. CDR3 residues: CAWSPGAETQYF. CDR3 sequence (DNA): TGTGCCTGGAGCCCTGGGGCGGAGACCCAGTACTTC.

This chain uses TRBV20-1 with TRBJ2-7, with TRBD2 matching over 9 bases. This CDR3 contains 17 residues. The V gene's germline CDR1 is DFQATT and CDR2 SNEGSKA (reference sequence). V lost 3 bases and J lost 3; bases outside the gene matches: 15. As DNA, the CDR3 is TGCAGTGCTAGTCCCAGCGGGGGGACCACTTTACACTACGAGCAGTACTTC. Its translation is CSASPSGGTTLHYEQYF.

This clone was detected once. The chain couples TRBV18 to TRBJ1-3, with D maybe TRBD1 (6 bases). Per germline, CDR1 KGHSH and CDR2 LQKENI. V was pared by 5 bases and J by 0 bases, with 14 bases between. The CDR3 spans 16 residues. Here the CDR3 reads CASSAQGPSSGNTIYF. The CDR3 DNA is TGTGCCAGCTCAGCACAGGGACCCAGCTCTGGAAACACCATATATTTT.

The chain links TRBV4-1 to TRBJ1-3; 7 nucleotides align to TRBD1. The CDR3 extends over 19 amino acids. V lost 6 bases to trimming and J lost 4 bases; unmatched junction nucleotides: 21. Germline V gene data show CDR1 as MGHRA and CDR2 as YSYEKL. The CDR3 here is CASSHEREKTGQRGNTIYF. CDR3 in DNA: TGCGCCAGCAGTCACGAACGAGAAAAGACAGGGCAGAGGGGAAACACCATATATTTT.

The V gene is TRBV2, the J gene TRBJ2-3, with TRBD1 as a possible D gene (6 bases). Germline CDR1 SNHLY, CDR2 FYNNEI. Deletions cut 4 bases from V and 2 bases from J, with 13 bases between. The CDR3 covers 15 residues. CDR3 DNA sequence: TGTGCCAGCAGTGTAAACAGGGTAGACACAGATACGCAGTATTTT. It translates to CASSVNRVDTDTQYF.

The gene calls are TRBV11-1 and TRBJ2-1; weak D call: TRBD2 (5 bases). This CDR3 is 15 amino acids long. The V end lost 3 bases, the J end lost 1 base, and 10 bases lay between the germline ends. Germline CDR1 SGHAT, CDR2 FQDESV (reference sequence). The CDR3 reads CASSFLSGSYNEQFF. CDR3 coding DNA: TGTGCCAGCAGCTTTTTAAGCGGTTCCTACAATGAGCAGTTCTTC.

This chain joins TRBV6-6 and TRBJ2-7; TRBD1 aligns across 9 bases. Per germline, CDR1 MNHNY and CDR2 SVGAGI (reference sequence). The CDR3 is 19 amino acids. The V segment lost 6 bases and the J segment 5 bases; nucleotides outside the gene matches: 23. CDR3 bases: TGTGCCAGCAGCTTTACTAGAACAGGGGGCGCGGCTTTAATCCACGAGCAGTACTTC. Its translation: CASSFTRTGGAALIHEQYF.

The V gene is TRBV5-1, the J gene TRBJ1-4, with a possible D match to TRBD1 (6 bases). There are 15 residues in the CDR3. The germline V gene has CDR1 SGHRS and CDR2 YFSETQ. Between the trimmed V and J ends, which lost 4 bases and 3 bases, there was a span of 13 bases. CDR3: CASSKDPGANEKLFF. The CDR3 region has the DNA TGCGCCAGCAGCAAAGACCCAGGGGCTAATGAAAAACTGTTTTTT.

The chain combines TRBV5-4 with TRBJ2-3; perhaps TRBD1 as D (7 bases). This CDR3 has 16 amino acids. Trimming took 6 bases from V and 4 from J, leaving 21 bases between them. Germline CDR1 reads SGHNT; CDR2 reads YYREEE (reference sequence). The DNA of the CDR3 is TGTGCCAGCACCCATCCCGGGCAGGGGGGCGCAGATACGCAGTATTTT. Protein sequence: CASTHPGQGGADTQYF. The full variable domain, in which reference TRBV5-4 and TRBJ2-3 provide the parts outside the CDR3, is ETGVTQSPTHLIKTRGQQVTLRCSSQSGHNTVSWYQQALGQGPQFIFQYYREEENGRGNFPPRFSGLQFPNYSSELNVNALELDDSALYLCASTHPGQGGADTQYFGPGTRLTVL.

This rearrangement joins TRBV14 to TRBJ2-3, with D perhaps matching TRBD2 (6 bases). Trimming took 4 bases from V and 4 from J, leaving 18 bases between them. The CDR3 is 16 amino acids. Looked up from germline, CDR1 is SGHDN and CDR2 is FVKESK. The CDR3 coding sequence is TGTGCCAGCAGCCCCTGGCAGCGGACGGGGGCAGATACGCAGTATTTT. Amino acid sequence: CASSPWQRTGADTQYF.

This sequence joins TRBV7-9 and TRBJ2-3; 12 nucleotides align to TRBD2. The CDR3 spans 15 residues. After removal of 3 bases from V and 6 bases from J, the junction contained 4 bases not matched to a gene. Germline-derived CDR1 and CDR2 are SEHNR and FQNEAQ (reference sequence). Here the CDR3 DNA reads TGTGCCAGCAGCTTCGGACTAGCGGGATCGGATACGCAGTATTTT. Translation gives CASSFGLAGSDTQYF.

The rearrangement uses TRBV2 and TRBJ1-5; D is ambiguous. The CDR3 length is 14 residues. Germline-derived CDR1 and CDR2 are SNHLY and FYNNEI. With 3 bases removed from V and 7 bases from J, the gap between germline ends came to 13 bases. CDR3 region: CASSDLARRQPQHF. In nucleotides, the CDR3 is TGTGCCAGCAGTGACCTGGCCCGCCGCCAGCCCCAGCATTTT. Full variable domain (rest looked up from reference TRBV2 and TRBJ1-5): EPEVTQTPSHQVTQMGQEVILRCVPISNHLYFYWYRQILGQKVEFLVSFYNNEISEKSEIFDDQFSVERPDGSNFTLKIRSTKLEDSAMYFCASSDLARRQPQHFGDGTRLSIL.

For the CDR3, the DNA is TGTGCCAGCAGTGCCCAGGGACAGGGGCCCTATGGCTACACCTTC. It encodes CASSAQGQGPYGYTF. The chain employs TRBV2 and TRBJ1-2; 10 nucleotides agree with TRBD1. From germline, CDR1 is SNHLY and CDR2 FYNNEI. The CDR3 has 15 amino acids. V lost 4 bases, J lost 4 bases, and 6 bases stayed unmatched.

The rearrangement uses TRBV7-9 and TRBJ2-7; 9 nucleotides line up with TRBD1. Losses at the gene ends were 5 bases for V and 4 bases for J; bases not matched to a gene: 3. Per the germline V gene, CDR1 is SEHNR and CDR2 is FQNEAQ (reference sequence). CDR3 length equals 13 residues. DNA of the CDR3: TGTGCCAGCAGCCTCGACAGGGGGTACGAGCAGTACTTC. Protein: CASSLDRGYEQYF. The full variable domain, with the rest looked up from reference TRBV7-9 and TRBJ2-7, is DTGVSQNPRHKITKRGQNVTFRCDPISEHNRLYWYRQTLGQGPEFLTYFQNEAQLEKSRLLSDRFSAERPKGSFSTLEIQRTEQGDSAMYLCASSLDRGYEQYFGPGTRLTVT.

The chain employs TRBV7-2 and TRBJ2-1; TRBD2 matches at 10 bases. V lost 7 bases and J lost 0; bases outside the gene matches: 12. The germline V gene encodes CDR1 SGHTA and CDR2 FQGNSA. The CDR3 spans 18 residues. The CDR3 sequence is CASTYGSGGTGSYNEQFF. In DNA form, the CDR3 reads TGTGCCAGCACCTACGGTAGCGGGGGGACCGGCTCCTACAATGAGCAGTTCTTC.

The rearrangement links TRBV24-1 to TRBJ2-1; D not certain. The CDR3 has 14 residues. The V gene's germline CDR1 is KGHDR and CDR2 SFDVKD. Trimming removed 2 bases at V and 4 bases at J, with 8 bases between. The CDR3: CATSDSKLYNEQFF. CDR3 DNA sequence: TGTGCCACCAGTGATTCCAAACTTTACAATGAGCAGTTCTTC.

The V gene is TRBV9, the J gene TRBJ2-7; D not resolved. Germline V gene data show CDR1 as SGDLS and CDR2 as YYNGEE. The V end lost 1 base, the J end lost 1 base, and 15 bases lay between the germline ends. This CDR3 contains 16 residues. This CDR3 is CASSVNPVTSSYEQYF. CDR3 DNA: TGTGCCAGCAGCGTAAACCCGGTTACGAGTTCCTACGAGCAGTACTTC.

The chain is built from TRBV27 and TRBJ1-3; D gene uncertain. This CDR3 region has 11 residues. V dropped 7 bases and J dropped 1 base, with 2 bases sitting between them. From germline, CDR1 is MNHEY and CDR2 SMNVEV (reference sequence). The CDR3 reads CASTSGNTIYF. CDR3 DNA sequence: TGTGCCAGCACGTCTGGAAACACCATATATTTT.

This clone showed up just a few times. The rearrangement uses TRBV2 and TRBJ1-5, with 7 bases that match TRBD1. V shed 5 bases and J 5 bases; nucleotides not matched to a gene: 3. Germline lookup yields CDR1 SNHLY and CDR2 FYNNEI. The CDR3 totals 13 residues. CDR3 amino acids: CASSTGDHQPQHF. Here the CDR3 DNA reads TGTGCCAGCAGTACAGGGGACCATCAGCCCCAGCATTTT.

The chain is built from TRBV11-1 and TRBJ1-5; maybe TRBD1 (6 bases). Per germline, CDR1 SGHAT and CDR2 FQDESV (reference sequence). Between the trimmed V and J ends, which lost 4 bases and 5 bases, there was a span of 9 bases. CDR3 length: 13 residues. The DNA for the CDR3 is TGTGCCAGCAGCTACAGGGAGGATCAGCCCCAGCATTTT. This encodes CASSYREDQPQHF.

The chain combines TRBV2 with TRBJ2-5; a possible D gene is TRBD2 (6 bases). The V end lost 6 bases, the J end lost 2 bases, and 19 bases lay between the germline ends. CDR1 is SNHLY and CDR2 is FYNNEI in the germline V gene. This CDR3 region has 16 residues. DNA of the CDR3: TGTGCCAGCAGGTCAGAAGGAGGGACCGTACAAGAGACCCAGTACTTC. Translated, it gives CASRSEGGTVQETQYF.

This clone was counted a few times. The chain has TRBV4-3 and TRBJ1-6; tentatively, D is TRBD1 (5 bases). This CDR3 has 16 residues. The V end lost 0 bases, the J end lost 10 bases, and 16 bases lay between the germline ends. The germline CDR1 and CDR2 sequences are LGHNA and YSLEER. CDR3: CASSQDTGTGVSPLHF. The CDR3 DNA sequence: TGCGCCAGCAGCCAAGATACCGGGACGGGTGTATCACCCCTCCACTTT.

The rearrangement joins TRBV4-1 to TRBJ1-2, with D maybe TRBD1 (5 bases). Germline values: CDR1 MGHRA, CDR2 YSYEKL. The CDR3 consists of 14 residues. The ends were cut back, 0 bases at V and 8 bases at J, with 13 bases in the middle. The CDR3 here is CASSQDPGGTGYTF. CDR3 bases: TGCGCCAGCAGCCAAGATCCGGGCGGGACCGGCTACACCTTC.

This clone was detected only a few times. V and J are TRBV10-3 and TRBJ2-1; D possibly corresponds to TRBD1 (5 bases). The V and J ends lost 6 bases and 5 bases respectively, with 11 bases between them. Germline V CDR1 and CDR2: ENHRY, SYGVKD. CDR3 length: 13 residues. The CDR3 loop is CAISADSDNEQFF. For the CDR3, the DNA is TGTGCCATCAGCGCAGACAGCGACAATGAGCAGTTCTTC.

The rearrangement joins TRBV4-1 to TRBJ1-6; D gene ambiguous. This CDR3 is built from 15 residues. Trimming took 4 bases from V and 9 from J, leaving 16 bases between them. CDR1 is MGHRA and CDR2 is YSYEKL in the germline V gene. In nucleotides, the CDR3 is TGCGCCAGCAGCCCCGGACCTACGGGCGGTTCACCCCTCCACTTT. Protein product: CASSPGPTGGSPLHF.

V usage is TRBV7-3 and J usage is TRBJ2-5; possibly TRBD1 for D (7 bases). Germline assignment: CDR1 SGHTA and CDR2 FQGTGA. Trimming removed 0 bases from V and 1 base from J, with 9 bases in between. The CDR3 sequence is 15 residues long. In DNA form, the CDR3 reads TGTGCCAGCAGCTTAACGCGGGACAGCCAAGAGACCCAGTACTTC. Protein: CASSLTRDSQETQYF.

This rearrangement joins TRBV7-9 to TRBJ2-3; 14 bases align to TRBD2. CDR3 length: 16 residues. V trimming: 7 bases; J trimming: 7 bases; junction bases outside the gene matches: 10. The germline CDR1 and CDR2 sequences are SEHNR and FQNEAQ (reference sequence). The CDR3 bases are TGTGCCAGCATCAACACGGGGACTAGCGGGAGTCATACGCAGTATTTT. Encoded protein: CASINTGTSGSHTQYF.